This T cell receptor (beta chain) was observed in a study of shared clonotypes between healthy human individuals. Across the whole study: Donor ages ranged 18 to 49 years: a couple of women, a few men.

The germline V and J ends were trimmed by 4 bases and 0 bases, with 6 bases remaining between them. Per the germline V gene, CDR1 is MGHDK and CDR2 is SYGVNS. The CDR3 consists of 13 residues. General study findings and limits: Clonotype sharing across donors was expected to vary with sequencing depth.

Of note for this clone: What it binds is unknown.

This table comes from immunoSEQ multiplex PCR, and its TCRdb copy is limited to in-frame clones, with some not included. Of 230,000 or so clones listed, 50% to 80% are singletons. Specimen: memory CD4+ T cells sorted from blood. Subset given: CD45RA-negative fraction. The sequence was collected from a man aged 25 to 40 in good health. The gene calls are TRBV25-1 and TRBJ1-2, with D uncertain. As DNA, the CDR3 is TGTGCCAGCAGTGCCGGGACTAACTATGGCTACACCTTC. This gives the protein CASSAGTNYGYTF.